A single sample is the source of the 26 T cell receptor beta chains below, sequenced in a study of beta chain features in type 1 diabetes (dated by TCRdb to 2016 to 2019). Libraries were prepared through the immunoSEQ multiplex PCR assay. The entire isolated RNA was reverse transcribed using the High Capacity cDNA Reverse Transcription Kit, and thus expressed TCRB transcripts were sequenced. The immuneACCESS repertoire file appears here via TCRdb, limited to in-frame rearrangements. These files lack a portion of the clones; in checked studies, under half of the deficit traces to unresolved V genes, and the cause of the others is not known. This sample holds some 410,000 clones; 14% were observed only once. The ten largest clones capture approximately 0.035% of the sample. The material sequenced was naive CD4+ T cells from blood. Reading the label with the study, this specimen's cell subset or site is: true naive CD4+ T cells. These receptors all come from a man aged 25 to 45 in good health.

This clone has only a few counts. The rearrangement uses TRBV29-1 and TRBJ2-5; a possible D gene is TRBD2 (6 bases). This CDR3 comprises 13 residues. Trimming stripped 8 bases from V and 5 bases from J, with 18 bases between. Germline CDR1 is SQVTM and CDR2 is ANQGSEA. The CDR3 DNA is TGCAGCATTTCCCCCGGGGGATCGGAGACCCAGTACTTC. It specifies CSISPGGSETQYF.

This clone has just a few counts. This chain connects TRBV6-1 to TRBJ1-2; 8 bases map to TRBD1. Trimming at V came to 7 bases and at J to 6 bases, leaving 13 bases not matched to a gene. Germline V gene lookup returns CDR1 MNHNS and CDR2 SASEGT. This CDR3 region has 15 residues. CDR3 nucleotide sequence: TGTGCCAGCACTCCCCGGGCAGGGGGCGCGGATGGCTACACCTTC. Amino acids: CASTPRAGGADGYTF.

This clone showed up just a few times. Germline is not matched at one junction end, which may reflect a read error. V gene TRBV10-3 combines with J gene TRBJ2-3; 8 bases agree with TRBD2. The germline CDR1 and CDR2 sequences are ENHRY and SYGVKD. The CDR3 extends over 13 amino acids. This chain's CDR3 is CATEAGGTNTQYF. The CDR3 nucleotides read TGTGCCACCGAGGCGGGGGGCACAAATACGCAGTATTTT.

This clone has a handful of counts. The chain is built from TRBV5-1 and TRBJ1-4; 9 nucleotides match TRBD1. With 4 bases clipped from V and 8 bases from J, the junction kept 3 bases outside the gene matches. CDR1 and CDR2 from the germline V gene are SGHRS and YFSETQ. CDR3 size: 13 residues. The DNA of the CDR3 is TGCGCCAGCAGCCCAGGACAGGGGGAAAAACTGTTTTTT. It specifies CASSPGQGEKLFF.

This clone was detected only a few times. The CDR3 region has the DNA TGTGCCAGCAGTCCAAGACAGGGACGGGACATCCACTCCTACGAGCAGTACGTC. Amino acid sequence: CASSPRQGRDIHSYEQYV. V and J are TRBV27 and TRBJ2-7; 7 bases line up with TRBD1. Trimming cost V 5 bases and J 0 bases; bases outside gene matches: 16. The germline V gene encodes CDR1 MNHEY and CDR2 SMNVEV (reference sequence). The CDR3 has 18 residues.

The chain links TRBV7-3 to TRBJ2-1; 12 nucleotides match TRBD2. Germline values: CDR1 SGHTA, CDR2 FQGTGA. Germline trimming cut 1 base from V and 4 bases from J; bases unmatched to any gene: 2. The CDR3 runs 16 residues. The CDR3 loop is CASSLSLAGGYNEQFF. The DNA of the CDR3 is TGTGCCAGCAGCTTAAGTCTAGCGGGAGGGTACAATGAGCAGTTCTTC.

This clone was recorded at least ten times. The chain has TRBV5-5 and TRBJ2-1; 8 nucleotides match TRBD1. The V segment lost 0 bases and the J segment 6 bases; nucleotides outside the gene matches: 8. Germline V gene lookup returns CDR1 SGHKS and CDR2 YYEKEE (reference sequence). This CDR3 spans 16 amino acids. CDR3 DNA: TGTGCCAGCAGCTTGGCCCCAGGGGGCGTCGGCAATGAGCAGTTCTTC. Its translation is CASSLAPGGVGNEQFF.

V usage is TRBV5-1 and J usage is TRBJ2-1; D is unclear. The CDR3 sequence is 13 residues long. Per germline, CDR1 SGHRS and CDR2 YFSETQ. V was clipped by 1 base and J by 6 bases, with 8 bases between them. CDR3 region: CASSLTARNEQFF. CDR3 nucleotides: TGCGCCAGCAGCTTGACCGCTCGCAATGAGCAGTTCTTC.

The chain employs TRBV5-1 and TRBJ2-7, with TRBD2 identical over 14 bases. CDR3 length: 15 residues. V shed 4 bases, J shed 4 bases, and the junction held 4 bases outside the gene matches. The germline V gene encodes CDR1 SGHRS and CDR2 YFSETQ. CDR3 nucleotides: TGCGCCAGCAGCCGGGGACTAGCGGGAGATTACGAGCAGTACGTC. The encoded protein is CASSRGLAGDYEQYV.

Worth noting for this clone: The same CDR3 also results from other DNA sequences found in this sample. V is TRBV7-9 and J is TRBJ1-1; no clear D gene. In germline, CDR1 is SEHNR, CDR2 FQNEAQ (reference sequence). This CDR3 spans 12 amino acids. V was clipped by 5 bases and J by 5 bases, with 9 bases between them. CDR3 bases: TGTGCCAGCAGCCTCGCGGGGACTGAAGCTTTCTTT. Amino acid sequence: CASSLAGTEAFF.

The chain has TRBV6-5 and TRBJ2-1; 7 bases are shared with TRBD2. The trim removed 4 bases at V and 10 bases at J, leaving 10 bases unmatched. The germline gives CDR1 MNHEY, CDR2 SVGAGI. The CDR3 totals 14 residues. CDR3 in amino acids: CASSSPLREREQFF. In nucleotides, the CDR3 is TGTGCCAGCAGTTCTCCCCTGCGGGAGAGGGAGCAGTTCTTC.

This rearrangement joins TRBV4-2 to TRBJ2-1; 8 bases match TRBD2. Trimming cost V 5 bases and J 6 bases; bases outside gene matches: 9. This CDR3 comprises 15 residues. From germline, CDR1 is LGHNA and CDR2 YNFKEQ. CDR3 amino acids: CASSETSGGSNEQFF. The CDR3 bases are TGTGCCAGCAGCGAAACCAGCGGGGGTAGCAATGAGCAGTTCTTC.

The chain uses TRBV6-5 and TRBJ1-1; D perhaps matches TRBD1 (5 bases). The germline V gene encodes CDR1 MNHEY and CDR2 SVGAGI. Trimming shortened V by 6 bases and J by 8 bases, and 16 bases separated the two germline ends. The CDR3 is made up of 13 amino acids. In nucleotides, the CDR3 is TGTGCCAGCAGGCAGGGTGCGTTGAAGGAAGCTTTCTTT. Its translation is CASRQGALKEAFF.

This clone turned up a few times. The CDR3 loop reads CASSQVALAGGTLFF. DNA of the CDR3: TGTGCCAGCAGCCAAGTTGCACTAGCGGGGGGGACCTTGTTCTTC. The V call is TRBV14, the J call TRBJ2-1; 13 bases are a match to TRBD2. Germline V lookup: CDR1 SGHDN, CDR2 FVKESK. Trimming at V came to 1 base and at J to 15 bases, leaving 9 bases not matched to a gene. The CDR3 length is 15 residues.

This chain connects TRBV6-5 to TRBJ2-7; TRBD2 matches 9 bases. Per the germline V gene, CDR1 is MNHEY and CDR2 is SVGAGI. V shed 6 bases, J shed 5 bases, and the junction held 11 bases outside the gene matches. The length of the CDR3 is 15 residues. The CDR3 is CASSRTLAGIHEQYV. The CDR3, as DNA: TGTGCCAGCAGCCGAACGCTAGCGGGGATCCACGAGCAGTACGTC.

This clone came up a few times. The chain carries TRBV7-9 and TRBJ1-5; D call uncertain. Trimming left V 1 base short and J 7 bases short, with 5 bases between. CDR3 size: 12 residues. CDR1 and CDR2 from the germline V gene are SEHNR and FQNEAQ (reference sequence). CDR3 protein: CASSLEAQPQHF. The CDR3 DNA is TGTGCCAGCAGCTTAGAAGCACAGCCCCAGCATTTT.

The chain recombines TRBV5-1 with TRBJ2-3, with 9 positions matching TRBD2. The CDR3 totals 19 residues. J gave up 4 bases and V 0 bases, and 15 bases lay outside the gene matches. Germline-derived CDR1 and CDR2 are SGHRS and YFSETQ. Written as DNA, the CDR3 is TGCGCCAGCAGCTTGGCAGCACATGGCGGGAGGGTCTTCCCAGATACGCAGTATTTT. Encoded protein: CASSLAAHGGRVFPDTQYF.

This clone showed up just a few times. In DNA, the CDR3 is TGCGCCAGCAGCAAGACTAGCGGCGGAACCGGGGAGCTGTTTTTT. This encodes CASSKTSGGTGELFF. The chain recombines TRBV5-1 with TRBJ2-2; TRBD2 matches 9 bases. The junction had 6 bases not matched to a gene; V was cut back by 4 bases and J by 5 bases. This CDR3 comprises 15 residues. CDR1 SGHRS and CDR2 YFSETQ come from the germline V gene.

The chain couples TRBV7-2 to TRBJ2-7; 8 bases are shared with TRBD1. The CDR3 is 16 residues long. Germline V gives CDR1 SGHTA, CDR2 FQGNSA. J gave up 1 base and V 4 bases, and 9 bases lay outside the gene matches. Written as DNA, the CDR3 is TGTGCCAGCAGCTACCTCAGGGGGCGCGGGTCCTACGAGCAGTACTTC. This gives the protein CASSYLRGRGSYEQYF. The whole variable domain, filled in from reference TRBV7-2 and TRBJ2-7, reads GAGVSQSPSNKVTEKGKDVELRCDPISGHTALYWYRQSLGQGLEFLIYFQGNSAPDKSGLPSDRFSAERTGGSVSTLTIQRTQQEDSAVYLCASSYLRGRGSYEQYFGPGTRLTVT.

The rearrangement links TRBV11-2 to TRBJ2-5; D gene unclear. The V end was cut by 2 bases, the J end by 0 bases, with 4 bases between. The CDR3 runs to 13 residues. Germline V gene lookup returns CDR1 SGHAT and CDR2 FQNNGV. Written as DNA, the CDR3 is TGTGCCAGCAGCTTATTGTACCAAGAGACCCAGTACTTC. Translating gives CASSLLYQETQYF.

The table lists this clone with a few counts. The chain joins TRBV27 to TRBJ1-5; TRBD1 agrees at 9 bases. CDR3 length equals 15 residues. J was trimmed by 7 bases and V by 5 bases; bases with no gene match: 9. CDR1 is MNHEY, CDR2 SMNVEV, per germline (reference sequence). This CDR3 is CASSPLTGGGQPQHF. In DNA, the CDR3 is TGTGCCAGCAGTCCACTGACAGGGGGTGGACAGCCCCAGCATTTT.

There are a few counts of this clone. The chain has TRBV7-9 and TRBJ2-3; D is unclear. The CDR3 has 15 residues. From germline, CDR1 is SEHNR and CDR2 FQNEAQ (reference sequence). Trimming stripped 5 bases from V and 4 bases from J, with 16 bases between. CDR3 loop: CASSPRPYYSDTQYF. The CDR3 nucleotides read TGTGCCAGCAGCCCGAGACCATACTACTCAGATACGCAGTATTTT.

CDR3: CASSWTSGGSYEQYF. Here the CDR3 DNA reads TGTGCCAGCAGTTGGACTAGCGGGGGCTCCTACGAGCAGTACTTC. V gene TRBV27 combines with J gene TRBJ2-7, with 13 bases that match TRBD2. The V and J ends lost 4 bases and 0 bases, in that order; junction bases with no gene match: 0. This CDR3 is built from 15 residues. Germline V CDR1 and CDR2: MNHEY, SMNVEV (reference sequence).

This clone came up a few times. This chain links TRBV6-6 with TRBJ2-3; 11 bases match TRBD2. Trimming at V came to 10 bases and at J to 7 bases, leaving 10 bases not matched to a gene. The CDR3 loop spans 14 amino acids. Germline lookup yields CDR1 MNHNY and CDR2 SVGAGI (reference sequence). This CDR3 is CATIAGGPMNTQYF. Written as DNA, the CDR3 is TGTGCCACCATAGCGGGAGGGCCGATGAATACGCAGTATTTT.

The V call is TRBV11-3, the J call TRBJ2-7; 9 bases align to TRBD2. Germline CDR1 reads SGHNT; CDR2 reads YENEEA. J gave up 0 bases and V 6 bases, and 6 bases lay outside the gene matches. This CDR3 region has 15 residues. The CDR3 DNA follows: TGTGCCAGCAGTAGCGGGAGCTTAACCTCCTACGAGCAGTACGTC. Protein: CASSSGSLTSYEQYV.

This clone has a handful of counts. This chain links TRBV7-9 with TRBJ2-3, with TRBD2 matching over 7 bases. Per the germline V gene, CDR1 is SEHNR and CDR2 is FQNEAQ (reference sequence). This CDR3 region has 15 residues. The junction had 14 bases not matched to a gene; V was cut back by 8 bases and J by 6 bases. The CDR3 DNA sequence: TGTGCCAGCGGCCTCCCCGGCGGGGGTACGGATACGCAGTATTTT. Translated: CASGLPGGGTDTQYF.